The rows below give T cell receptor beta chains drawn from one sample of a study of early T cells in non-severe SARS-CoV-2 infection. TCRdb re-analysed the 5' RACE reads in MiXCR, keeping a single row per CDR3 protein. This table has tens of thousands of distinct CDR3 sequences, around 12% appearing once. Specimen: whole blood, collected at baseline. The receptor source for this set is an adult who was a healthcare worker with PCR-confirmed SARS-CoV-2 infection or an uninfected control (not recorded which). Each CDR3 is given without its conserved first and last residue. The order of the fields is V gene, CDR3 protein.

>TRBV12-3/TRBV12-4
ASSYLAEEQF
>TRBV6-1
ASSEASRSGNQPQH
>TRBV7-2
ASSTDEGWTQY
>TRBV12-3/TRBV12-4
ASTGGSEQF
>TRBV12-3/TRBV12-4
ASSGTAAGAF
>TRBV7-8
ASSPLEELWDNEQF
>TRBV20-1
SARDLGQGLFTEAF
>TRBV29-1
SAIGLNTEAF
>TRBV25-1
ASSGAYSPLH
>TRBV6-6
ASSYRGGSYT
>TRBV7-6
ASSPGQHTQY
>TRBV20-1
SATTGIIETQY
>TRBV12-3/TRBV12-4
ASTPGGSGANVLT
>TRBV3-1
ASSPAQLRHGQF
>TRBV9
ASSVTATGTGELF
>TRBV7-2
ASSLAVQGVFETQY
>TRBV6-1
ASIPGDTSATEAF
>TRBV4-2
ASSQERHTEAF
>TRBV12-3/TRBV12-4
ASSFWGGSEAF
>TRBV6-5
ASSSTHTGTEAF
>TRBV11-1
ASSTGTAGETQY
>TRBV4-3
ASSQVAPGPTVRDSYEQY
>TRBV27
ANSVTSGGPYLQETQY
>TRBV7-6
ASSFDSGEKLF
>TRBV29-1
SVAVGPPPGDIQY
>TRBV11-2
ASSLGTSNLANYGYT
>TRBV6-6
ASSGLQNTEAF
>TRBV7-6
ASSNEQGTGELF
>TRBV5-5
ASSTLGQLNSPLH
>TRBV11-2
ASSWRDRVMETQY
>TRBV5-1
ASSLASEAYEQY
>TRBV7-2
ASSPRVETQY
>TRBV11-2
ASSLGTGPNTEAF
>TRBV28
ASSFFRGLGYGYT
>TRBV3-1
ASSKTESTQY
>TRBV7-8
ASSLLLGAASNQPQH
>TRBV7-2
ASSFRGHYNEQF
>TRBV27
ASSPPGGTYQETQY
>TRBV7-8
ASSWTSGGASGEQF
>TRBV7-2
ASSPPTGGVTEAF
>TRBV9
ASSVASGALYEQY